This is a list of T cell receptor beta chains from one sample in a study of neurological immune-mediated disorders. TCRdb re-derived calls from the 5' RACE reads in MiXCR, one entry per CDR3 protein. Of about 46,000 distinct CDR3 sequences in the sample, approximately 3% were seen once. Material: PBMCs. These receptors were taken from a woman in her forties or fifties with multiple sclerosis. Each CDR3 is given with its conserved first and last residue. D genes are given only for firm matches. A clone size is listed for some rows: how often the clone was seen (once, few, many), or a class if it is expanded.

V	D	size	J	CDR3	DNA
TRBV12-3/TRBV12-4	TRBD1	many	TRBJ1-5	CASTLTGGGRNQPQHF	TGTGCCAGCACCCTGACAGGGGGCGGAAGGAATCAGCCCCAGCATTTT
TRBV9	TRBD1	many	TRBJ2-3	CASSVDGRADRADTQYF	TGTGCCAGCAGCGTAGATGGCCGGGCAGACAGGGCCGATACGCAGTATTTT
TRBV3-1	TRBD1	many	TRBJ2-1	CASSQDSTGGFYNEQFF	TGTGCCAGCAGCCAAGATTCGACAGGGGGATTCTACAATGAGCAGTTCTTC
TRBV5-1	TRBD1	many	TRBJ2-2	CASSYGDRGRFGTGELFF	TGCGCCAGCAGCTACGGGGACAGGGGGCGCTTTGGGACCGGGGAGCTGTTTTTT
TRBV5-1	TRBD2	many	TRBJ2-7	CASSFLGTSGSVSYEQYF	TGCGCCAGCAGCTTCCTTGGGACTAGCGGGTCAGTATCCTACGAGCAGTACTTC
TRBV20-1	TRBD2	many	TRBJ2-7	CSARDLAGGPASYEQYF	TGCAGTGCTAGAGATCTAGCGGGAGGGCCCGCCTCCTACGAGCAGTACTTC
TRBV9	-	many	TRBJ1-4	CASSVAEGQKLFF	TGTGCCAGCAGCGTAGCGGAGGGTCAAAAACTGTTTTTT
TRBV12-3/TRBV12-4	TRBD1	many	TRBJ1-5	CASKGRGMNQPQHF	TGTGCCAGCAAGGGCAGGGGGATGAATCAGCCCCAGCATTTT
TRBV7-2	-	many	TRBJ1-4	CASSLRGSPSNEKLFF	TGTGCCAGCAGCTTAAGGGGGTCTCCCTCTAATGAAAAACTGTTTTTT
TRBV7-8	-	many	TRBJ2-2	CASSPRAGHLNTGELFF	TGTGCCAGCAGCCCAAGAGCGGGACACCTGAACACCGGGGAGCTGTTTTTT
TRBV7-6	TRBD1	many	TRBJ2-2	CASSLEMDRGLTGELFF	TGTGCCAGCAGCTTAGAGATGGACAGGGGGCTGACCGGGGAGCTGTTTTTT
TRBV20-1	TRBD2	many	TRBJ2-7	CSAPSRLAGGSEQYF	TGCAGTGCCCCGAGTCGGCTAGCGGGAGGTTCCGAGCAGTACTTC
TRBV12-5	-	-	TRBJ2-7	CASGLGLDREQYF	TGTGCTAGTGGTTTGGGGCTCGACAGAGAGCAGTACTTC
TRBV20-1	TRBD2	many	TRBJ2-2	CSAIAGGITGELFF	TGCAGTGCGATAGCGGGGGGTATAACCGGGGAGCTGTTTTTT
TRBV7-2	-	many	TRBJ1-1	CASSLKADNLGPITEAFF	TGTGCCAGCAGCCTTAAGGCAGATAATCTGGGGCCGATAACTGAAGCTTTCTTT
TRBV6-5	TRBD2	many	TRBJ2-3	CASSPRPAGLGSRTDTQYF	TGTGCCAGCAGTCCACGACCAGCCGGACTAGGGAGCCGCACAGATACGCAGTATTTT